A selection of T cell receptor beta chains follows, all from one sample in a study of PD-1 blockade in classical Hodgkin lymphoma. The assay was immunoSEQ multiplex PCR, and TCRdb's table has in-frame clones only and misses some. Of 30,000 to 50,000 clones in the sample, 76% are singletons; the top ten hold about a tenth. The material was peripheral blood mononuclear cells (PBMCs), obtained at baseline. The origin of the receptors is a human donor with classical Hodgkin lymphoma. CDR3s leave out the opening cysteine and the closing phenylalanine or tryptophan. Fields, in order: V gene, J gene, CDR3 protein.

>TRBV7-9|TRBJ2-6
ASSPSGTNSGANVLT
>TRBV10-3|TRBJ2-1
AISATSGTNEQF
>TRBV28|TRBJ2-6
ASSSRGRSGANVLT
>TRBV5-1|TRBJ2-1
ASSPREYNNEQF
>TRBV14|TRBJ1-2
ASSPLQGANYGYT
>TRBV6-1|TRBJ2-5
ASRNTGELETQY
>TRBV29-1|TRBJ1-1
SVQQGRPEAF
>TRBV27|TRBJ2-3
ASSFRDSYTDTQY
>TRBV7-6|TRBJ2-3
ASTTSGRLADTQY
>TRBV6-5|TRBJ2-3
ASSYSGQFTDTQY
>TRBV11-2|TRBJ2-1
ASSHRDKGWDEQF
>TRBV28|TRBJ2-7
ASSPIARPYEQY
>TRBV28|TRBJ1-1
ASSPPTTGANTEAF
>TRBV9|TRBJ2-1
ASSVVGGAYNEQF
>TRBV4-3|TRBJ1-4
ASSQTGTDEEKLF
>TRBV18|TRBJ1-4
ASSPGGEAANEKLF
>TRBV5-1|TRBJ2-1
ASSFQGEGNEQF
>TRBV29-1|TRBJ2-7
SVGWGDMGEQY
>TRBV2|TRBJ2-7
ASSDGGADSLYEQY
>TRBV18|TRBJ2-5
ASSPQGGPGTQY
>TRBV2|TRBJ2-1
ASRAEAEQF
>TRBV7-3|TRBJ2-3
ASSLFGGREDTQY
>TRBV20-1|TRBJ2-5
SARNQETQY
>TRBV5-1|TRBJ2-2
ASSLTGFIGELF
>TRBV7-9|TRBJ2-2
ASSLGEGTTGELF
>TRBV28|TRBJ1-2
ASRPQGNYGYT
>TRBV11-2|TRBJ1-1
ASSLDRGGRAEAF
>TRBV5-4|TRBJ1-2
ASSLTATGIYGYT
>TRBV15|TRBJ1-2
ATSSDRNYGYT
>TRBV4-1|TRBJ1-1
ASSQDFGTDEAF
>TRBV15|TRBJ1-1
ATSRTGGTEAF
>TRBV4-2|TRBJ2-7
ASSQDVYTYEQY
>TRBV12-5|TRBJ2-1
ASGWKGLNNEQF
>TRBV29-1|TRBJ2-7
SVSGYSYEQY
>TRBV4-1|TRBJ1-2
ASSLVPGGQGGYGYT
>TRBV14|TRBJ2-2
ASSRYRGAGNTGELF
>TRBV28|TRBJ1-5
ASRSQRGQGGEPQH
>TRBV6-5|TRBJ1-3
ASSYRHSLSGNTIY
>TRBV5-8|TRBJ2-3
ASSFSLGALKDTQY
>TRBV6-1|TRBJ2-7
ASSSSYGDEQY
>TRBV29-1|TRBJ2-1
SVVAGGRAGIYNEQF
>TRBV29-1|TRBJ2-3
SVVTVTDTQY
>TRBV9|TRBJ1-2
ASSLRQTPNYGYT
>TRBV30|TRBJ2-7
AWKEAGNSYEQY
>TRBV11-3|TRBJ2-3
ASSLGGPNTDTQY
>TRBV9|TRBJ2-1
ASSSMGLSNEQF
>TRBV28|TRBJ1-6
ASRPTDYNSPLH
>TRBV13|TRBJ2-1
ASSTQTRSYNEQF
>TRBV11-3|TRBJ2-5
ASSVIEWGPTQY
>TRBV7-6|TRBJ2-4
ASSLASVGQGASKNIQY
>TRBV9|TRBJ2-2
ASSTDSRTGELF
>TRBV9|TRBJ2-7
ASSVGLAGPYEQY
>TRBV6-5|TRBJ2-2
ASTARANTGELF